This T cell receptor (beta chain) comes out of a study of blood T cell repertoires in COVID-19. Data came from immunoSEQ multiplex PCR; TCRdb stores just in-frame clones and leaves some out. The sample has fewer than 30,000 clones; 80% to 90% are singletons. V lost 3 bases to trimming and J lost 7 bases, with 12 bases between them. This CDR3 is built from 13 residues. The sequencing input was peripheral blood. This chain joins TRBV12-3 or TRBV12-4 and TRBJ1-2; D might be TRBD1 (6 bases). The origin of this receptor is a man aged 55 to 70 with acute or convalescent COVID-19. DNA for the CDR3: TGTGCCAGCAGTTTGATCAGGGGTCGTGGCTACACCTTC. Translation: CASSLIRGRGYTF.